This T cell receptor (beta chain) emerged from a study of control samples from healthy donors and cancer patients. TCRdb's copy holds only in-frame clones and misses some; the assay was immunoSEQ multiplex PCR. The data show 130,000 or so clones, approximately 89% seen once. The CDR3 is 13 residues long. Trimming shortened V by 5 bases and J by 14 bases, and 21 bases separated the two germline ends. Germline V CDR1 and CDR2: SGHVS, FQNEAQ. Input material: blood. This chain connects TRBV7-8 to TRBJ1-2; a possible D gene is TRBD1 (5 bases). The TCR sequence derives from a man in his fifties or sixties in good health. CDR3 coding DNA: TGTGCCAGCAGCCATTTACCGGACACTGTTAGTACCTTC. Its translation: CASSHLPDTVSTF.